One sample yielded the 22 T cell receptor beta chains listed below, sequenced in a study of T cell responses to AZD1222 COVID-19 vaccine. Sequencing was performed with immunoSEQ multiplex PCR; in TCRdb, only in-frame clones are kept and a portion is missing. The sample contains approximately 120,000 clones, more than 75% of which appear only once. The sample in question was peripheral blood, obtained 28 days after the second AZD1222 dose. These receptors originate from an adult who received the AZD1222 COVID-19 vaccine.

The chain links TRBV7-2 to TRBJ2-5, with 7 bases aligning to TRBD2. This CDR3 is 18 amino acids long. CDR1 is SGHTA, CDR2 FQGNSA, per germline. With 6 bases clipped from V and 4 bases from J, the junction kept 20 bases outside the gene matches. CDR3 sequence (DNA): TGTGCCAGCAGTACCGAGGGGCCAGCGGGGTTACCAAGAGAGACCCAGTACTTC. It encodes CASSTEGPAGLPRETQYF.

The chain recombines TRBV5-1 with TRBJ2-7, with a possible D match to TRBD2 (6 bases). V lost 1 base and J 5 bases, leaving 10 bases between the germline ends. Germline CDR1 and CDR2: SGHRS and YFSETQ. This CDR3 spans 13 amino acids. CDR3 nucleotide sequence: TGCGCCAGCAGCTTGACGTGGGGGGACGAGCAGTACTTC. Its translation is CASSLTWGDEQYF. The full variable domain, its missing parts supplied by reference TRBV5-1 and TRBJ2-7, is KAGVTQTPRYLIKTRGQQVTLSCSPISGHRSVSWYQQTPGQGLQFLFEYFSETQRNKGNFPGRFSGRQFSNSRSEMNVSTLELGDSALYLCASSLTWGDEQYFGPGTRLTVT.

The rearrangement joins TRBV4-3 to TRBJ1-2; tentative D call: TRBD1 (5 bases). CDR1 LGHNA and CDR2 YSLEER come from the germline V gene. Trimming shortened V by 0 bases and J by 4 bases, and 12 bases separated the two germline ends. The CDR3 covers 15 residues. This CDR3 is CASSQEARQFYGYTF. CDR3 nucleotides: TGCGCCAGCAGCCAAGAAGCCCGACAGTTCTATGGCTACACCTTC.

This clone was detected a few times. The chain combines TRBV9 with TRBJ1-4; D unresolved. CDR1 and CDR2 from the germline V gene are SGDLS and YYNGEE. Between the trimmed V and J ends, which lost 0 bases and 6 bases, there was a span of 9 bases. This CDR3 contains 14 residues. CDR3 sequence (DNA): TGTGCCAGCAGCGTAGCTACGACTGATGAAAAACTGTTTTTT. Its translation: CASSVATTDEKLFF.

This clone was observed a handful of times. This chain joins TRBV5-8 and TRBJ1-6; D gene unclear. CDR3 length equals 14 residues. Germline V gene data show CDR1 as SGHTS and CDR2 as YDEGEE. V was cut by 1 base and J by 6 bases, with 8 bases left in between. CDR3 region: CASSLPAPNSPLHF. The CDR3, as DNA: TGTGCCAGCAGCTTGCCCGCACCTAATTCACCCCTCCACTTT.

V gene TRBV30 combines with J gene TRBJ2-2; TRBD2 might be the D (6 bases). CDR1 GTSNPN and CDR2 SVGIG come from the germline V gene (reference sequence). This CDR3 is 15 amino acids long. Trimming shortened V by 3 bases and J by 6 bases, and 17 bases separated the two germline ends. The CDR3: CAWSNSGTWAGELFF. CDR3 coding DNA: TGTGCCTGGAGCAATAGCGGAACCTGGGCCGGGGAGCTGTTTTTT.

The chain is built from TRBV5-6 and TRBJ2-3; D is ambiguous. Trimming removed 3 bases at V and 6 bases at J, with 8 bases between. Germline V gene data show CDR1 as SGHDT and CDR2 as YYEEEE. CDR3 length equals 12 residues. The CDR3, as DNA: TGTGCCAGCAGCTCGCTCTGGGATACGCAGTATTTT. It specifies CASSSLWDTQYF. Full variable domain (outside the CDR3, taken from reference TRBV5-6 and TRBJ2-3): DAGVTQSPTHLIKTRGQQVTLRCSPKSGHDTVSWYQQALGQGPQFIFQYYEEEERQRGNFPDRFSGHQFPNYSSELNVNALLLGDSALYLCASSSLWDTQYFGPGTRLTVL.

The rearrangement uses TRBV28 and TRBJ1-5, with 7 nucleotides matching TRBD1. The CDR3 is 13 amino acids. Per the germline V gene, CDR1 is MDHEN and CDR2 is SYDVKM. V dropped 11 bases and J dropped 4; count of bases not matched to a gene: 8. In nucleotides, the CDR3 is TGTGCCTCAAGGGGGACAGTTAATCAGCCCCAGCATTTT. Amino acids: CASRGTVNQPQHF.

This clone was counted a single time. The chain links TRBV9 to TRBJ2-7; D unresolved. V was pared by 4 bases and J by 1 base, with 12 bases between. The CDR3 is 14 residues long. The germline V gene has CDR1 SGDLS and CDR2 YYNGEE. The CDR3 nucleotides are TGTGCCAGCAGCCCTCAGACAATTTCCTACGAGCAGTACTTC. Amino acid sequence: CASSPQTISYEQYF.

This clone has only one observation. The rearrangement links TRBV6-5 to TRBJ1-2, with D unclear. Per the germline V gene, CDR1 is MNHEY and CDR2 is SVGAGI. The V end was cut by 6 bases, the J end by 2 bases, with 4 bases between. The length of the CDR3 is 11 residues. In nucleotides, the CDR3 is TGTGCCAGCAGCAAGAACTATGGCTACACCTTC. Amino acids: CASSKNYGYTF.

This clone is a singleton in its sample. CDR3 sequence (DNA): TGTGCCAGCAGCTTAGAGGTGGGGGGTGAGCAGTTCTTC. Its translation: CASSLEVGGEQFF. The V and J genes are TRBV7-9 and TRBJ2-1; D perhaps matches TRBD2 (6 bases). The CDR3 totals 13 residues. The V and J ends lost 1 base and 9 bases respectively, with 10 bases between them. Germline assignment: CDR1 SEHNR and CDR2 FQNEAQ (reference sequence).

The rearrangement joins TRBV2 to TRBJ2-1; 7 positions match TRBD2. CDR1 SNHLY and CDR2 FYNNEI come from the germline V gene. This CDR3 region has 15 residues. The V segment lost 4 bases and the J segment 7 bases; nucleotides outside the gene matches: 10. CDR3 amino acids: CASSVRLADLNEQFF. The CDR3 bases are TGTGCCAGCAGTGTCAGGCTAGCGGACCTGAATGAGCAGTTCTTC. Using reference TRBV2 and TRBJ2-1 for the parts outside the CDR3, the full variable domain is EPEVTQTPSHQVTQMGQEVILRCVPISNHLYFYWYRQILGQKVEFLVSFYNNEISEKSEIFDDQFSVERPDGSNFTLKIRSTKLEDSAMYFCASSVRLADLNEQFFGPGTRLTVL.

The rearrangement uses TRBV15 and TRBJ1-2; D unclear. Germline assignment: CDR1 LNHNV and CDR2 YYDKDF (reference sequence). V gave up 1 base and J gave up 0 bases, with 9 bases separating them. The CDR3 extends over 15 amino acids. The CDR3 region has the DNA TGTGCCACCAGCAGAGCAGGTTCACCTAACTATGGCTACACCTTC. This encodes CATSRAGSPNYGYTF. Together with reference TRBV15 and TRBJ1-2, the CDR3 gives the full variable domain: DAMVIQNPRYQVTQFGKPVTLSCSQTLNHNVMYWYQQKSSQAPKLLFHYYDKDFNNEADTPDNFQSRRPNTSFCFLDIRSPGLGDTAMYLCATSRAGSPNYGYTFGSGTRLTVV.

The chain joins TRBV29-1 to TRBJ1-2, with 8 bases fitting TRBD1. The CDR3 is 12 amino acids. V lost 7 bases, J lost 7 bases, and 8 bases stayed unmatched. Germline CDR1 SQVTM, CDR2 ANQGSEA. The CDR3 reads CSAWDRSFGYTF. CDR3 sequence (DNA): TGCAGCGCCTGGGACAGGTCATTTGGCTACACCTTC.

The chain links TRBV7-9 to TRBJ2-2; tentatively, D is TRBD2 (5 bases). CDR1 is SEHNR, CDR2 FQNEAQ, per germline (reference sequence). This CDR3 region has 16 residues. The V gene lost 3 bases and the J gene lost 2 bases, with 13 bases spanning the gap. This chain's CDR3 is CASSFAAGTNTGELFF. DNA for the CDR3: TGTGCCAGCAGCTTTGCGGCGGGCACTAACACCGGGGAGCTGTTTTTT.

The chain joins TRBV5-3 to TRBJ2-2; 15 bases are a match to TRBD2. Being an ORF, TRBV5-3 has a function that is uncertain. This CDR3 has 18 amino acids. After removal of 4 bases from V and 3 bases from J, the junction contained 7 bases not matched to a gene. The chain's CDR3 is CARSPRTSGGAHTGELFF. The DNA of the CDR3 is TGTGCCAGAAGCCCCCGGACTAGCGGGGGGGCACACACCGGGGAGCTGTTTTTT.

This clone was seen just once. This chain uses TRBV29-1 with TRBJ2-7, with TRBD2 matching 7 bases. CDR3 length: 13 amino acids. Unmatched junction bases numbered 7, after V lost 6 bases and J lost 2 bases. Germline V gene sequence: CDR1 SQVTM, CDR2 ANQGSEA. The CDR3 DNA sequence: TGCAGCGTGGGGGTAGGACTAGCCTACGAGCAGTACTTC. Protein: CSVGVGLAYEQYF.

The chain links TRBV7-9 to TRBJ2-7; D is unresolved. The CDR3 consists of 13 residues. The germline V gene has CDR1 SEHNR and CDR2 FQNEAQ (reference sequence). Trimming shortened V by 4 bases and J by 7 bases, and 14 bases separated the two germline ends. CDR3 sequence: CASSYSHGLEQYF. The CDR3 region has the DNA TGTGCCAGCAGCTATTCCCACGGGTTAGAGCAGTACTTC. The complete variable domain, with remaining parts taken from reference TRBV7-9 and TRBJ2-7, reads DTGVSQNPRHKITKRGQNVTFRCDPISEHNRLYWYRQTLGQGPEFLTYFQNEAQLEKSRLLSDRFSAERPKGSFSTLEIQRTEQGDSAMYLCASSYSHGLEQYFGPGTRLTVT.

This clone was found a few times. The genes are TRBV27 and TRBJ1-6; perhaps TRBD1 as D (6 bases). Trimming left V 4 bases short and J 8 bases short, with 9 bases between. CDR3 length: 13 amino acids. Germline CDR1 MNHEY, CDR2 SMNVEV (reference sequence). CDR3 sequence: CASSYRVYSPLHF. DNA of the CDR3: TGTGCCAGCAGTTACAGGGTCTATTCACCCCTCCACTTT.

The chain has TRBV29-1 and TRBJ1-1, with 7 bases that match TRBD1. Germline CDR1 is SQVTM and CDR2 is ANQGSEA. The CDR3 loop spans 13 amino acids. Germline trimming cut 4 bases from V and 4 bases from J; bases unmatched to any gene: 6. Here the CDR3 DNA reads TGCAGCGTTGGGGAAACAGGGGTCACTGAAGCTTTCTTT. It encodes CSVGETGVTEAFF.

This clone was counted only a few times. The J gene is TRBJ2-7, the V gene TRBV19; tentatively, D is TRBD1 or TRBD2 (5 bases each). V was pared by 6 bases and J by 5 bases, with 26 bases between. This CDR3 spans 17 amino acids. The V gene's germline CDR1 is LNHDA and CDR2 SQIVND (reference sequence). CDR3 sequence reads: CASRPRIRDPGPDEQYF. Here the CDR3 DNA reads TGTGCCAGTAGACCACGAATCCGGGACCCGGGTCCGGACGAGCAGTACTTC.

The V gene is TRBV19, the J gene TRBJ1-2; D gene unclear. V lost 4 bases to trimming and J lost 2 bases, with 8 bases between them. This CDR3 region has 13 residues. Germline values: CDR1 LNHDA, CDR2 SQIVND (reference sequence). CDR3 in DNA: TGTGCCAGTAGTACGATAGGGAACTATGGCTACACCTTC. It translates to CASSTIGNYGYTF.